This TCR beta chain was sequenced during a study of T cells after yellow fever vaccination (dated by TCRdb to between 2018 and 2020). Looking at the study overall: The SMART-Seq v4 Ultra Low Input RNA kit was used to prepare libraries from fractions with low cell numbers. To follow T-cell clones before and after both primary and booster YFV17D yellow fever vaccination, bulk TCR alpha and beta repertoires underwent longitudinal sequencing. Two healthy male donors, one aged 18 to 30 and one aged 30 to 39 years, were included in the cohort. Blood was drawn at multiple timepoints before and after primary and secondary immunization, with bulk PBMC replicates and cell subsets isolated. The investigation overall reported the following: Computational filtering was required because FACS-sorted repertoires could contain abundant contaminating clonotypes from the bulk population. A small fraction of clonotypes showed up in both the CD4 and CD8 compartments, probably as a result of convergent recombination. After the booster, most clones that had expanded after primary vaccination were detected again (around 96% of CD4 and around 88% of CD8), suggesting broad maintenance of memory. Compared with the primary T-cell response, the secondary T-cell response was weaker but faster, peaking on day 5 rather than day 15. Because only a couple of donors were included in the study, the extent to which the findings can be generalized is limited.

The treatment or condition label corresponds to: live attenuated yellow fever vaccine strain. PBMCs were isolated from peripheral blood using a standard Ficoll-Paque protocol. Dynabeads CD4 and CD8 positive selection kits were used to isolate the CD4 and CD8 T-cell fractions. TriZol was used to extract RNA from bulk PBMCs, from CD4 and CD8 fractions, and from dextramer-positive and dextramer-negative fractions. The CDR3 goes from the cysteine to the phenylalanine over 15 residues. Only CDR3 DNA remains: 45 bases, in frame from the first base. Trimming takes 4 bases off V and 2 bases off J; junction bases not matched to a gene: 2. Many counts were recorded for this clonotype. Its antigen remains unidentified. No much larger clone exists at a distance of one base, and base qualities are not known. TCR cDNA was made using 5'RACE template switching, a step that added a universal primer site and unique molecular identifiers. cDNA synthesis was primed from both the TCR alpha and TCR beta constant segments. Library amplification used two PCR steps, and the second PCR step added sample barcodes and sequencing adapters. Sequencing of libraries was done on Illumina HiSeq 2500 (2x100 bp) or NovaSeq (2x150 bp). The authors' analysis ran thus. MIGEC handled demultiplexing of reads and collapsing into UMI consensus sequences, while MiXCR performed V(D)J alignment. Using edgeR on replicate PBMC samples, clonotypes were called vaccine-responding if FDR was below 0.01 and the log2 fold change was above 5 up to day 15. CD4 or CD8 identity was assigned to each bulk clonotype according to whether the clonotype was present at higher abundance in the sequenced CD4 repertoire or the sequenced CD8 repertoire. The public reads were reanalyzed by TCRdb: fastp trimming at Q25, MiXCR alignment, in-frame beta chains only. One record per CDR3 amino acid sequence lists the most common genes and DNA. TCRdb, not the authors, supplied the V and J calls. In this sample the table shows about 230,000 distinct CDR3 sequences, approximately 6.3% of which occur a single time. About 0.95% of the sample goes to the ten largest clones.

The sequence is built from TRBV12-3 or TRBV12-4 and TRBJ2-5; a stretch of 12 junction bases matches TRBD2. This TCR was sampled from a man younger than 40 who received the YFV17D yellow fever vaccine. Sample: CD4+ T cells sorted from PBMCs, taken on the day of the yellow fever booster vaccination. CDR3 sequence: CASSWLAGGQETQYF. The DNA sequence is as follows: TGTGCCAGCAGTTGGCTAGCGGGGGGGCAAGAGACCCAGTACTTC.